The rows below give T cell receptor beta chains drawn from one sample of a study of T cells expressing NK-cell markers. TCRdb processed the 5' RACE reads again and assigns one entry to each CDR3 protein, with no DNA. The table lists around 470,000 distinct CDR3 sequences. The specimen was blood T cells: a sorted CD56 or NKG2C T cell subset, CD4+ or CD8+ T cells, or bulk PBMC T cells (not recorded which). The receptors shown here come from a woman aged 50 to 60 in good health. Both conserved end residues are part of each CDR3.

CDR3 protein | CDR3 length | J gene | V gene
CACSRGLTEHEKLFF | 15 | TRBJ1-4 | TRBV5-1
CASSETSGIYNEQFF | 15 | TRBJ2-1 | TRBV6-6
CAISETGTGGTANTGELFF | 19 | TRBJ2-2 | TRBV10-3
CASSLGGGTSTLDTQYF | 17 | TRBJ2-3 | TRBV5-1
CASSPQGPGTDDGYTF | 16 | TRBJ1-2 | TRBV7-3
CSVAGGNSGNTIYF | 14 | TRBJ1-3 | TRBV29-1
CASSPSTSGTYEQYF | 15 | TRBJ2-7 | TRBV6-1
CSARAPGGALAGKVNEQFF | 19 | TRBJ2-1 | TRBV20-1
CASWAGLSTDTQYF | 14 | TRBJ2-3 | TRBV5-1
CASSLGNGDQPQHF | 14 | TRBJ1-5 | TRBV5-1
CASILGTEAFF | 11 | TRBJ1-1 | TRBV10-2
CASSLVGGTGRNEQFF | 16 | TRBJ2-1 | TRBV5-8
CSARGQGIISGNTIYF | 16 | TRBJ1-3 | TRBV20-1
CASSFGGRFTDTQYF | 15 | TRBJ2-3 | TRBV5-1
CASSYSTGQGFGNEKLFF | 18 | TRBJ1-4 | TRBV6-5
CASSLAGDQETQYF | 14 | TRBJ2-5 | TRBV5-1
CASSPLSGTGSTDTQYF | 17 | TRBJ2-3 | TRBV18
CASSYSAGGKGTQYF | 15 | TRBJ2-3 | TRBV6-5
CASSLLRPGTDTQYF | 15 | TRBJ2-3 | TRBV5-1
CASSGDSHRSGANVLTF | 17 | TRBJ2-6 | TRBV5-1
CATSAVGLAGAHSYNEQFF | 19 | TRBJ2-1 | TRBV24-1
CASGSGTVDEKLFF | 14 | TRBJ1-4 | TRBV6-1
CASSYLQGRGSEAFF | 15 | TRBJ1-1 | TRBV6-5
CASSYAPEGLAQYF | 14 | TRBJ2-3 | TRBV27
CASSYWRRSYEQFF | 14 | TRBJ2-1 | TRBV6-5
CACETSGKEETQYF | 14 | TRBJ2-5 | TRBV28
CSVDPSGTPFF | 11 | TRBJ2-1 | TRBV29-1
CASSLYLGAGGRDEQFF | 17 | TRBJ2-1 | TRBV11-2
CASSPRQGSSYEQYF | 15 | TRBJ2-7 | TRBV25-1
CASSFTSGKGDTQYF | 15 | TRBJ2-3 | TRBV5-1
CASSPGGSSYNEQFF | 15 | TRBJ2-1 | TRBV18
CSVDFSGRGNEQFF | 14 | TRBJ2-1 | TRBV29-1
CASSSRGSYEQYF | 13 | TRBJ2-7 | TRBV5-1
CASSQDPIGAFF | 12 | TRBJ1-1 | TRBV3-1
CASRGSGPYNEQFF | 14 | TRBJ2-1 | TRBV10-2
CASSPIGVAKNIQYF | 15 | TRBJ2-4 | TRBV4-1
CASSDLASTGELFF | 14 | TRBJ2-2 | TRBV10-1
CASKWISGPYHSGANVLTF | 19 | TRBJ2-6 | TRBV5-1
CSAQRSLQETQYF | 13 | TRBJ2-5 | TRBV20-1
CASSLGGQGYTDTQYF | 16 | TRBJ2-3 | TRBV5-1
CASSETDGSSYNEQFF | 16 | TRBJ2-1 | TRBV25-1
CATSTAGITNEKLFF | 15 | TRBJ1-4 | TRBV15
CASSPGLAVQGTQYF | 15 | TRBJ2-3 | TRBV9
CASSPIPGQGTTEAFF | 16 | TRBJ1-1 | TRBV12-3/TRBV12-4
CASSQIPRGHGYTF | 14 | TRBJ1-2 | TRBV3-1
CASSHGGEDTQYF | 13 | TRBJ2-3 | TRBV4-2
CASSRGRVAEQFF | 13 | TRBJ2-1 | TRBV14
CASSPVFRGRFTDTQYF | 17 | TRBJ2-3 | TRBV9
CASSSGQEDTQYF | 13 | TRBJ2-3 | TRBV5-1
CASSPPGTGLDTQYF | 15 | TRBJ2-3 | TRBV12-3/TRBV12-4
CSVVTPGAGDEQFF | 14 | TRBJ2-1 | TRBV29-1
CATSRDLAGGPHNEQFF | 17 | TRBJ2-1 | TRBV15
CAISGTDTQYF | 11 | TRBJ2-3 | TRBV10-3
CASSLVLGHEQYF | 13 | TRBJ2-7 | TRBV5-5